This T cell receptor (beta chain) was observed in a study of cytomegalovirus exposure and HLA in healthy donors (dated by TCRdb to about 2017). Background on the whole study: In an earlier analysis of 550 to 750 of the donors, around 300 Gb of sequence data and approximately 120 million unique TCR beta sequences from 150 million to 200 million T cells were reported. An early release covering roughly 640 HLA-typed donors comprised approximately 300 gigabases of sequencing data and around 80 million unique TCR sequences. Among the roughly 400 genotyped donors, more than 70% belonged to the genetic ancestry cluster associated with self-reported Caucasian donors. The study was designed to test whether signatures of past pathogen exposure could be identified by cataloging public T cell receptors. Using immunosequencing, the study profiled T cell repertoires from 666 subjects and related those repertoires to cytomegalovirus serostatus. A separate validation cohort of about 110 different subjects was used in addition to the roughly 640-subject first cohort. To predict cytomegalovirus infection status, the study combined high-throughput TCR immunosequencing, statistical association of individual TCRs with disease status, and machine learning. In a later analysis, previously published TCR beta repertoires from about 640 donors were re-analyzed and high-resolution HLA genotyping was added so that TCR occurrence patterns could be studied. Rather than using new phenotypic data, the later analysis identified candidate immune exposures from TCR beta sequences and from how often those sequences occurred across donors. An earlier analysis of approximately 630 of the donors applied high-throughput TCR beta sequencing to assess whether each TCR beta V gene segment acted as functional or pseudogenic. Alongside the repertoire data, information on donor age, sex, ethnicity and CMV serostatus was compiled. Genome-wide SNP genotypes for about 65% of the 666 donors were used in a later genetic analysis, which treated that subset as a discovery cohort. Every repertoire in the discovery cohort had been generated on one and the same sequencing platform. Class I and class II HLA loci were covered by the typing at four-digit resolution. The number of typed donors differed by locus: roughly 629-640 for A, B, C, DRB1 and DQB1; approximately 520 for DQA1; 606 for DPA1; and some 450 for DPB1. Roughly 5 DR-DQ haplotypes were handled as single units for association and clustering, since linkage in the cohort was strong. On average, about 200,000 unique TCR beta nucleotide sequences were sequenced per donor among 300 to 500 genotyped donors of the cohort, with roughly 18% of those sequences being non-productive.

There are 14 amino acids in the CDR3, from cysteine to phenylalanine inclusive. Only the CDR3 DNA is retained, 42 bases long and in frame from the first base. V is shortened by 4 bases, J by 9 bases, and the region joining them spans 16 bases. The germline V gene encodes CDR1 LGHNA and CDR2 YNFKEQ. Broader findings and caveats from the paper: According to the authors, the approach could potentially be generalized to other disease states and immunological phenotypes. A later analysis associated 15,000 to 20,000 TCR beta sequences with specific HLA alleles at a false discovery rate of 0.05. Most CMV-associated TCR beta chains appeared to be HLA-restricted in a later analysis, and the HLA associations seemed to be driven largely by CMV exposure. V-gene and J-gene trimming of TCR beta chains was associated with a missense DCLRE1C variant in a later genetic analysis, and the association was replicated in an independent cohort. A later analysis found that HLA-associated TCR beta chains were more clonally expanded and had lower generation probabilities than equally common non-associated chains. In vitro tests confirmed that a few of the cytomegalovirus-associated TCR beta chains recognize cytomegalovirus antigens. The classifier was reported to diagnose cytomegalovirus status with high specificity and sensitivity in both the original cohort and the validation cohort. Assigning TCR associations to individual alleles was difficult when HLA alleles, especially DR and DQ, strongly co-occurred. Across donors, most TCR sequences were observed very rarely, whereas some public TCRs were present in many individuals. Because counts were too low, roughly 16 rarely observed V segments, including chromosome 9 orphons, were excluded from the earlier analysis of about 500 of the donors. A further reported finding was that TCR beta sequences accurately predicted the HLA-A and HLA-B alleles for most subjects in the first cohort. The only immune exposure information available for the cohort was CMV serostatus. The 87-base-pair reads could not distinguish some IMGT-functional V segments, including TRBV6-2 and TRBV6-3, so those segments were excluded. In a later analysis, several top co-occurrence clusters were reported to appear linked to parvovirus B19, influenza, CMV and Epstein-Barr virus. Linkage disequilibrium might explain the correlated functional status among segregating V segments, but an unknown experimental factor could not be ruled out. Only TCR beta chains were sequenced in this cohort, and the absence of alpha or paired-chain data limited detectable features. Because some donors lacked HLA typing at each locus, the association tests relied only on the typed subset. In a later genetic analysis, fewer N-insertions in productive TCRs were reported among donors in an Asian-associated ancestry cluster than the approximately 630-donor mean. In a later analysis, TCR association rates were found to vary across HLA loci, with the most associated TCRs seen for DRB1 alleles and the fewest for HLA-C alleles. An earlier analysis of around 500 of the donors showed that most TCR beta V segments appeared in productive rearrangements either about 90% or about 30% of the time, which broadly matched IMGT annotations. In the study, some 160 TCR beta chains were listed as associated with cytomegalovirus. The sequencing pipeline was judged likely to have produced a cluster of highly shared sequence variants as a technical artifact. Roughly uniform sequencing depth across donors was assumed in presence/absence analyses, although this assumption may not hold.

On this clone: Its antigen is not yet known. One base away there is no much larger clone; base qualities are not given.

The cohort comprised some 730 healthy bone marrow donors. Cohort members were all nominally healthy when sampled, although unrecorded immune exposures were likely present. The donor was CMV seronegative and was included in the group of hundreds of seronegative cohort members. Each donor provided a peripheral blood sample, and peripheral blood mononuclear cells were used for TCR beta sequencing. Genomic DNA was extracted from the blood cell samples with the Qiagen DNeasy Blood Extraction Kit. The library was produced with the immunoSEQ multiplex PCR assay. A mixture of 60 forward primers for TCR Vbeta segments and 13 reverse primers for TCR Jbeta segments was used in the multiplex PCR. A multiplex PCR assay on genomic DNA amplified the CDR3 region of rearranged TCR beta genes. Amplified TCR beta libraries were sequenced as 87-base-pair reads on the Illumina HiSeq System. The original pipeline was this. A later analysis tallied tens of millions of unique TCR beta chains across the 600 to 700 repertoires, and about 10 million of those chains were shared by two or more donors. Raw reads were error-corrected and collapsed into unique sequences by a nearest-neighbor algorithm in which closely related sequences were merged to remove PCR and sequencing errors. Alignment of CDR3 sequences to IMGT reference sequences was used to assign V, D and J gene segments. For a sequence to be retained, a match of at least six nucleotides to both a V gene segment and a J gene segment was required. A rearrangement counted as productive if the CDR3 had no stop codons and remained in frame with V and J, and every other rearrangement counted as non-productive. CDR3 was defined by IMGT convention, running from the second conserved V-encoded cysteine to the conserved J-encoded phenylalanine. The earlier analysis of fewer than 700 of the donors excluded sequences that lacked an unambiguous match to a single V gene segment. An earlier analysis of a few hundred of the donors called V segments functional above 56.7% productive rearrangements and segregating when the between-donor standard deviation exceeded 5%. To diagnose cytomegalovirus status from the catalog of TCR beta chain sequences, a statistical classification framework was built. In a later analysis, TCR nucleotide sequences were compared against IMGT/GENE-DB human TR gene sequences so that V and J genes could be assigned. In a later analysis, CDR3 sequences and most-parsimonious VDJ recombination scenarios were assigned using the TCRdist pipeline. In a later analysis, each TCR beta chain was defined by its CDR3 amino acid sequence together with its V-gene family, and reads lacking a unique V-gene family were excluded. A later analysis removed 500 to 600 highly shared, low-generation-probability nucleotide sequences to deal with suspected cross-contamination and a sequencing artifact. For each public chain, a later analysis derived a clonal expansion index from normalized ranks of inferred template counts within each repertoire. In a later analysis, generation probabilities were computed using a VDJ recombination model fitted to out-of-frame rearrangements, and the results were checked against IGoR. A later analysis scored TCR-TCR, TCR-HLA and TCR-CMV co-occurrence with hypergeometric tests, applying a repertoire-size bias correction to TCR pairs. To estimate false discovery rates, a later analysis permuted the HLA or CMV assignments 20 times. In a later analysis, co-occurring TCRs were grouped with DBSCAN, and TCRdist sequence similarity was added when clustering was performed within HLA-allele-positive subsets. Co-occurrence clustering excluded repertoires with fewer than 30,000 or more than 120,000 public chains, plus five with anomalous nucleotide sharing. Here the immuneACCESS table is served through TCRdb, limited to in-frame sequences with V and J called. Missing clones are a known gap in these copies; in checked studies unresolved V genes cover under half, and the rest lacks a known reason. V, J and clone size derive from that table, while D and trimming were established from the DNA sequence. The table for this sample lists 75,000 to 95,000 clones; roughly 69% of them were counted only once. Of the sample, 2.5% to 3% falls within the top ten clones.

The sample comprised PBMCs. The chain was built from TRBV4-2 and TRBJ1-3; the D gene lacks a confident call. This clonotype originated in a man aged 45 to 65 in good health and CMV-seronegative. The bases read TGTGCCAGCAGCCCTCCCCAAGCTCTCGGCACCATATATTTT. It codes for CASSPPQALGTIYF.